This passage covers 27 T cell receptor beta chains from one sample sequenced in a study of T cells in Graves' hyperthyroidism and ophthalmopathy. TCR beta CDR3 sequences were amplified from RNA transcripts. Using the HTBI primer set, a first-round RT-PCR was run on the TCR CDR3. MiXCR was run by TCRdb on the multiplex PCR reads, yielding one entry per CDR3 protein. The sample lists approximately 700,000 distinct CDR3 sequences; about a sixth were seen once. The sequenced sample consisted of blood. The origin of the receptors is a man between 18 and 29 years old with Graves' hyperthyroidism.

V usage is TRBV2 and J usage is TRBJ2-5, with 7 bases fitting TRBD1. The CDR3 is 15 residues long. With V trimmed by 3 bases and J by 2 bases, 6 bases remained unmatched. Germline V gene sequence: CDR1 SNHLY, CDR2 FYNNEI. The CDR3, as DNA: TGTGCCAGCAGTGAGGGGACAGTACTTCAAGAGACCCAGTACTTC. Translating it yields CASSEGTVLQETQYF.

In its sample, this clonotype was seen many times. The chain is built from TRBV5-1 and TRBJ2-7; 7 nucleotides agree with TRBD2. V lost 4 bases, J lost 5 bases, and 9 bases stayed unmatched. Germline lookup yields CDR1 SGHRS and CDR2 YFSETQ. This CDR3 comprises 14 residues. CDR3 DNA: TGCGCCAGCAGCCGATCAGCGGGATTAGACGAGCAGTACTTC. Amino acids: CASSRSAGLDEQYF.

There are many counts of this clonotype. V usage is TRBV7-9 and J usage is TRBJ2-7; weak D call: TRBD2 (5 bases). The CDR3 extends over 14 amino acids. Trimming shortened V by 5 bases and J by 5 bases, and 16 bases separated the two germline ends. CDR1 is SEHNR and CDR2 is FQNEAQ in the germline V gene (reference sequence). This CDR3 is CASSPPSRRHEQYF. CDR3 sequence (DNA): TGTGCCAGCAGCCCTCCTAGCAGGCGCCACGAGCAGTACTTC.

The chain couples TRBV5-1 to TRBJ1-2; D is unresolved. The CDR3 is 14 residues long. CDR1 is SGHRS and CDR2 is YFSETQ in the germline V gene. V lost 1 base to trimming and J lost 3 bases, with 10 bases between them. The CDR3 DNA sequence: TGCGCCAGCAGCTTGCCTGACAAGGACTATGGCTACACCTTC. It codes for CASSLPDKDYGYTF.

This clonotype has at least ten counts. V and J are TRBV18 and TRBJ2-3; a possible D gene is TRBD1 (6 bases). CDR3 size: 16 residues. Trimming cost V 3 bases and J 5 bases, with 18 bases left between them. CDR1 KGHSH and CDR2 LQKENI come from the germline V gene. The CDR3 region is CASSPLGHVLGDTQYF. CDR3 sequence (DNA): TGTGCCAGCTCACCTTTGGGACATGTGTTGGGAGATACGCAGTATTTT.

The chain couples TRBV18 to TRBJ1-1; D is ambiguous. This CDR3 has 14 residues. Germline CDR1 and CDR2: KGHSH and LQKENI. Trimming removed 3 bases at V and 1 base at J, with 9 bases between. For the CDR3, the DNA is TGTGCCAGCTCACCGTGGTTACAGAACACTGAAGCTTTCTTT. As protein: CASSPWLQNTEAFF.

This clonotype was picked up a small number of times. The rearrangement uses TRBV6-2 or TRBV6-3 and TRBJ2-1, with 12 bases identical to TRBD2. This CDR3 is 18 amino acids long. The V gene end was trimmed by 2 bases and the J gene end by 0 bases; junction bases not matched to a gene: 5. Germline V gene sequence: CDR1 MNHEY, CDR2 SVGEGT. Written as DNA, the CDR3 is TGTGCCAGCAGTTACGAGGGACTAGCGGGTTCCTCCTACAATGAGCAGTTCTTC. Protein: CASSYEGLAGSSYNEQFF.

This clonotype turned up a few times. The V and J genes are TRBV6-1 and TRBJ1-5; D is ambiguous. CDR1 is MNHNS, CDR2 SASEGT, per germline. The ends were cut back, 5 bases at V and 9 bases at J, with 17 bases in the middle. CDR3 length: 14 amino acids. The CDR3 DNA is TGTGCCAGCAGTTCCCTAGGCGGCGTAGGGCCCCAGCATTTT. This codes for CASSSLGGVGPQHF.

This clonotype has more than one count but fewer than ten. The chain couples TRBV20-1 to TRBJ2-2, with 9 bases that match TRBD2. The germline CDR1 and CDR2 sequences are DFQATT and SNEGSKA (reference sequence). CDR3 length: 15 residues. The junction had 7 bases not matched to a gene; V was cut back by 6 bases and J by 2 bases. CDR3 residues: CSAQRGETNTGELFF. Written as DNA, the CDR3 is TGCAGTGCCCAGCGGGGGGAGACAAACACCGGGGAGCTGTTTTTT.

Regarding this clonotype: Since a much larger clone is just one base distant, this may be a read error. The rearrangement uses TRBV28 and TRBJ1-1, with unresolved D. This CDR3 spans 17 amino acids. Germline CDR1 reads MDHEN; CDR2 reads SYDVKM. Trimming removed 6 bases from V and 1 base from J, with 21 bases in between. The CDR3 coding sequence is TGTGCCAGCAGCGTGGACCCTAGACGGGGTACGAACACTGAAGCTTTCTTT. Translated: CASSVDPRRGTNTEAFF.

This clonotype was detected only a few times. The chain carries TRBV2 and TRBJ2-2; 7 nucleotides align to TRBD2. The V gene end was trimmed by 6 bases and the J gene end by 7 bases; junction bases not matched to a gene: 11. The CDR3 is 15 amino acids. Germline CDR1 reads SNHLY; CDR2 reads FYNNEI. The CDR3 coding sequence is TGTGCCAGCAGGGCTACTCCTTCGGGGGGCGGGGAGCTGTTTTTT. Protein: CASRATPSGGGELFF.

On this clonotype: It may be a read error: a sequence one base away is much more abundant. In DNA form, the CDR3 reads TGTGCCAGCAGTCTCCCGACAGGTCCTGGGGCCTACGAGCAGTTCTTC. Amino acids: CASSLPTGPGAYEQFF. The V gene is TRBV28, the J gene TRBJ2-7, with D possibly matching TRBD1 (6 bases). TRBJ2-1 explains the end of the DNA better; the J call may be wrong. Per germline, CDR1 MDHEN and CDR2 SYDVKM. The CDR3 consists of 16 residues.

Ten or more counts support this clonotype. V gene TRBV7-9 combines with J gene TRBJ2-5; 7 bases fit TRBD1. The V and J ends lost 5 bases and 1 base, in that order; junction bases with no gene match: 4. Germline lookup yields CDR1 SEHNR and CDR2 FQNEAQ (reference sequence). CDR3 length: 14 residues. CDR3 amino acids: CASSKSGGQETQYF. The CDR3 coding sequence is TGTGCCAGCAGCAAGTCAGGGGGCCAAGAGACCCAGTACTTC.

This clonotype was counted many times. V and J are TRBV28 and TRBJ1-1; D is unresolved. The CDR3 is 15 residues long. Germline CDR1 MDHEN, CDR2 SYDVKM. Trimming removed 4 bases at V and 1 base at J, with 13 bases between. The DNA of the CDR3 is TGTGCCAGCAGTTACCCCGGGCACAGGAACACTGAAGCTTTCTTT. This encodes CASSYPGHRNTEAFF.

The chain joins TRBV6-4 to TRBJ2-1; D is unclear. Deletions cut 0 bases from V and 0 bases from J, with 6 bases between. The CDR3 consists of 15 residues. Germline lookup yields CDR1 MRHNA and CDR2 SNTAGT. The CDR3 here is CASSDSTASYNEQFF. CDR3 nucleotides: TGTGCCAGCAGTGACTCAACGGCCTCCTACAATGAGCAGTTCTTC.

In this sample, this clonotype turned up many times. The gene calls are TRBV10-3 and TRBJ1-5, with a possible D match to TRBD1 (6 bases). This CDR3 is 16 amino acids long. V was trimmed by 5 bases and J by 0 bases, leaving 14 bases between them. The V gene's germline CDR1 is ENHRY and CDR2 SYGVKD. The CDR3, as DNA: TGTGCCATCAGTCAATCGACAGGAGATAGCAATCAGCCCCAGCATTTT. This codes for CAISQSTGDSNQPQHF.

This clonotype was counted many times. The chain has TRBV28 and TRBJ2-7; 8 bases fit TRBD1. The CDR3 consists of 12 residues. V lost 7 bases to trimming and J lost 3 bases; unmatched junction nucleotides: 2. In germline, CDR1 is MDHEN, CDR2 SYDVKM. The chain's CDR3 is CASTGQGYEQYF. CDR3 DNA sequence: TGTGCCAGCACAGGACAGGGCTACGAGCAGTACTTC.

This clonotype has only a few counts. The chain joins TRBV2 to TRBJ2-3, with no clear D. V lost 6 bases and J 5 bases, leaving 9 bases between the germline ends. The CDR3 contains 12 residues. CDR1 SNHLY and CDR2 FYNNEI come from the germline V gene. CDR3 DNA: TGTGCCAGCAGGGCGTCGGGAGATACGCAGTATTTT. Translated: CASRASGDTQYF.

The chain employs TRBV19 and TRBJ1-5; D is possibly TRBD1 (6 bases). The germline CDR1 and CDR2 sequences are LNHDA and SQIVND (reference sequence). This CDR3 spans 15 amino acids. Between the trimmed V and J ends, which lost 5 bases and 0 bases, there was a span of 11 bases. The CDR3 DNA follows: TGTGCCAGTAGTCCCGGGACAAATAGCAATCAGCCCCAGCATTTT. Translating gives CASSPGTNSNQPQHF.

Ten or more counts support this clonotype. This rearrangement joins TRBV3-1 to TRBJ2-7, with D possibly matching TRBD1 (5 bases). V gave up 0 bases and J gave up 2 bases, with 8 bases separating them. Germline assignment: CDR1 LGHDT and CDR2 YNNKEL (reference sequence). This CDR3 has 14 residues. As DNA, the CDR3 is TGTGCCAGCAGCCAAGACGCAGGGACCTACGAGCAGTACTTC. This gives the protein CASSQDAGTYEQYF.

The chain combines TRBV5-5 with TRBJ1-1; weak D call: TRBD1 (6 bases). Germline lookup yields CDR1 SGHKS and CDR2 YYEKEE (reference sequence). This CDR3 is 16 amino acids long. Deletions cut 2 bases from V and 1 base from J, with 15 bases between. CDR3 DNA: TGTGCCAGCAGCTTTAATTTGCAGGGGAGGAACACTGAAGCTTTCTTT. It codes for CASSFNLQGRNTEAFF.

This rearrangement joins TRBV19 to TRBJ2-7, with unresolved D. This CDR3 contains 12 residues. The V gene's germline CDR1 is LNHDA and CDR2 SQIVND (reference sequence). V dropped 11 bases and J dropped 3 bases, with 14 bases sitting between them. CDR3 sequence reads: CASWPDHYEQYF. In nucleotides, the CDR3 is TGTGCCTCGTGGCCTGACCACTACGAGCAGTACTTC. The whole variable domain, filled in from reference TRBV19 and TRBJ2-7, reads DGGITQSPKYLFRKEGQNVTLSCEQNLNHDAMYWYRQDPGQGLRLIYYSQIVNDFQKGDIAEGYSVSREKKESFPLTVTSAQKNPTAFYLCASWPDHYEQYFGPGTRLTVT.

V gene TRBV4-2 combines with J gene TRBJ1-4; 7 positions agree with TRBD1. The V gene's germline CDR1 is LGHNA and CDR2 YNFKEQ. The CDR3 is 18 residues long. V trimming: 4 bases; J trimming: 0 bases; junction bases outside the gene matches: 11. The CDR3 protein is CASSRRMPDRATNEKLFF. As DNA, the CDR3 is TGTGCCAGCAGCCGCCGGATGCCCGACAGGGCAACTAATGAAAAACTGTTTTTT.

This clonotype appeared a few times. This chain connects TRBV9 to TRBJ2-1; no clear D gene. This CDR3 comprises 14 residues. Trimming took 0 bases from V and 4 from J, leaving 8 bases between them. Germline CDR1 SGDLS, CDR2 YYNGEE. The CDR3: CASSVGFGYNEQFF. In DNA form, the CDR3 reads TGTGCCAGCAGCGTAGGTTTCGGTTACAATGAGCAGTTCTTC.

This chain joins TRBV19 and TRBJ1-5; 11 bases fit TRBD1. Trimming removed 5 bases from V and 0 bases from J; junction bases left unmatched: 9. The CDR3 is 18 residues long. Germline V lookup: CDR1 LNHDA, CDR2 SQIVND (reference sequence). DNA for the CDR3: TGTGCCAGTAGTGTTCGGGACAGGGGGTTCTATAGCAATCAGCCCCAGCATTTT. This sequence encodes CASSVRDRGFYSNQPQHF.

The chain joins TRBV29-1 to TRBJ1-2, with D possibly being TRBD1 (6 bases). The CDR3 extends over 12 amino acids. CDR1 and CDR2 from the germline V gene are SQVTM and ANQGSEA. V was shortened by 5 bases and J by 9 bases, with 16 bases between the two germline ends. Here the CDR3 reads CSVNRATPRYTF. In DNA form, the CDR3 reads TGCAGCGTTAACAGGGCGACTCCTCGCTACACCTTC.

This clonotype was seen many times. The J gene is TRBJ1-1, the V gene TRBV11-2, with D uncertain. CDR1 is SGHAT and CDR2 is FQNNGV in the germline V gene. V lost 2 bases and J 4 bases, leaving 11 bases between the germline ends. There are 14 residues in the CDR3. The DNA for the CDR3 is TGTGCCAGCAGCTTAAGGATATGGGTCACTGAAGCTTTCTTT. Amino acid sequence: CASSLRIWVTEAFF.